A selection of T cell receptor beta chains follows, all from one sample in a study of blood T cell repertoires in COVID-19. The assay was immunoSEQ multiplex PCR, and TCRdb's table has in-frame clones only and misses some. The data contain some 500,000 clones, around nine tenths of them singletons. The sequenced sample consisted of PBMCs or T cells enriched from blood (not recorded which). The receptors shown here come from a woman aged 35 to 49 who had recovered from COVID-19. The CDR3 runs from the conserved cysteine through the conserved F or W. Fields, in order: CDR3 length, clone size, J gene, V gene, CDR3 protein. Rows give clone size only sometimes, using once, few, many, or a class for an expanded clone.

14	.	TRBJ2-7	TRBV20-1	CSASHTQGANEQYF
14	.	TRBJ1-5	TRBV2	CASSGTGDNQPQHF
15	.	TRBJ2-7	TRBV9	CASSVGGTVSYEQYF
15	.	TRBJ2-7	TRBV18	CASSPPGGNSYEQYF
13	.	TRBJ2-3	TRBV14	CASSPAAAGTQYF
14	.	TRBJ2-1	TRBV29-1	CSGGRANSYNEQFF
11	.	TRBJ1-2	TRBV29-1	CSVEREYGYTF
15	.	TRBJ2-5	TRBV2	CASSPPGLSQETQYF
14	few	TRBJ1-5	TRBV2	CASQPDSVGQPQHF
13	.	TRBJ1-2	TRBV5-4	CASSFGADPGYTF
14	few	TRBJ1-5	TRBV2	CASSQLRGNQPQHF
16	.	TRBJ2-2	TRBV5-1	CASRTSGRSNTGELFF
18	.	TRBJ1-3	TRBV29-1	CSVAGTGINGGSGNTIYF
14	.	TRBJ2-5	TRBV11-3	CASSPVAGEETQYF
14	.	TRBJ2-5	TRBV27	CASSHRGGRETQYF
15	.	TRBJ1-2	TRBV19	CASSIGGRQIEGYTF
15	.	TRBJ2-7	TRBV7-2	CASRYGLAGIYEQYF
17	.	TRBJ2-3	TRBV28	CASIPSGTSGRIDTQYF
15	.	TRBJ1-5	TRBV4-1	CASSQEGQGYQPQHF
14	.	TRBJ1-5	TRBV28	CASMTGGNNQPQHF
12	.	TRBJ2-5	TRBV29-1	CSVNSGEETQYF
17	.	TRBJ2-7	TRBV5-4	CASSLVTSSGATYEQYF
15	.	TRBJ1-5	TRBV24-1	CATSDEGQGDQPQHF
15	once	TRBJ1-1	TRBV11-2	CASSKPTGRDTEAFF